The sequence of this T cell receptor (beta chain) was determined in a study of blood T cell repertoires in COVID-19. Study details: T cells, B-cell-depleted T cells, or PBMCs supplied cDNA or gDNA.

The junction had 6 bases not matched to a gene; V was cut back by 5 bases and J by 7 bases. CDR3 length equals 14 residues. Germline V lookup: CDR1 SGHTA, CDR2 FQGTGA. Profiled with immunoSEQ multiplex PCR; TCRdb holds only in-frame clones, not every one. Of fewer than 250,000 clones listed, around four fifths are singletons. This sequence joins TRBV7-3 and TRBJ2-2, with TRBD1 identical over 8 bases. The sample was peripheral blood. This clonotype was sampled from a woman between 55 and 75 years old with active or convalescent COVID-19. The CDR3, as DNA: TGTGCCAGCAGCCCTGGACAGGGCAGCGGGGAGCTGTTTTTT. Translated, it gives CASSPGQGSGELFF.